This T cell receptor (beta chain) derives from a study of PD-1 blockade in classical Hodgkin lymphoma. Brentuximab vedotin exposure varied, and every patient relapsed after autologous stem cell transplantation. The patients, who had relapsed/refractory classical Hodgkin lymphoma, achieved best responses of complete response, partial response or progressive disease. Comment on this clone: What it binds is not known.

The protocol was immunoSEQ multiplex PCR, while the TCRdb copy is restricted to in-frame clones and leaves out a portion. The data contain about 100,000 clones, 80% to 90% of them seen just once; the ten biggest clones take up less than 20%. Findings and limits, study-wide: Any patient who commenced nivolumab under 1 year after ASCT was excluded. What drove the repertoire differences, possibly disease activity or prior therapy, has not been defined.

This CDR3 has 15 amino acids. Trimming cost V 1 base and J 6 bases, with 13 bases left between them. Germline CDR1 and CDR2: MGHRA and YSYEKL. Sequenced material: peripheral blood mononuclear cells (PBMCs), taken before the second cycle of nivolumab. The J gene is TRBJ1-5, the V gene TRBV4-1; no firm D call. The receptor was derived from a human donor with classical Hodgkin lymphoma. In nucleotides, the CDR3 is TGCGCCAGCAGCCAAGTCGGTGGGTTATTTCAGCCCCAGCATTTT. It translates to CASSQVGGLFQPQHF.